This TCR beta chain was identified in a study of T cells in Graves' hyperthyroidism and ophthalmopathy. In the study overall: Once the initial diagnosis was made, peripheral blood was obtained before any treatment. Study outcomes and limitations: Most clonotypes expanded in thyroid above 0.001 were likewise present in blood. Model output signaled ophthalmopathy a median roughly 6.1 months ahead of onset.

The V and J ends lost 1 base and 4 bases, in that order; junction bases with no gene match: 7. Germline V gene sequence: CDR1 MNHEY, CDR2 SMNVEV (reference sequence). CDR3 size: 16 residues. This clonotype appeared a few times. What it binds is not known. The investigators amplified TCR beta CDR3 regions from RNA transcripts. The HTBI primer set was used in a first-round RT-PCR of the TCR CDR3. TCRdb passed the multiplex PCR reads through MiXCR, listing each CDR3 protein once. The table shows 400,000 to 500,000 distinct CDR3 sequences, with about 14% occurring only once. The sequence came from a man aged 18 to 30 with Graves' ophthalmopathy. The chain combines TRBV27 with TRBJ2-3; 8 bases align to TRBD1. Material for sequencing was blood. CDR3 sequence (DNA): TGTGCCAGCAGTTTATACTTGGCAGGGGGCTCAGATACGCAGTATTTT. It translates to CASSLYLAGGSDTQYF.